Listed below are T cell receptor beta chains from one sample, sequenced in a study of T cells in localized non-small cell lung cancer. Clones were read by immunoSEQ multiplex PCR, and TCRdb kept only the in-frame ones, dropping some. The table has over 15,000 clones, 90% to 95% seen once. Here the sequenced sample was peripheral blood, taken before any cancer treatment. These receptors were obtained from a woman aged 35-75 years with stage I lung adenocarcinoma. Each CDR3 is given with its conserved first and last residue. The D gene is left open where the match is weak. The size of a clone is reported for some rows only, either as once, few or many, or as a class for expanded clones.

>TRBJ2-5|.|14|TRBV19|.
CASSIVGGEETQYF
TGTGCCAGTAGTATAGTAGGAGGGGAAGAGACCCAGTACTTC
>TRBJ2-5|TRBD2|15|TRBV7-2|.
CASSWTSGFQETQYF
TGTGCCAGCAGCTGGACTAGCGGGTTCCAAGAGACCCAGTACTTC
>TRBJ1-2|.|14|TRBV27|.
CASSWSGGNYGYTF
TGTGCCAGCAGTTGGTCCGGGGGGAACTATGGCTACACCTTC
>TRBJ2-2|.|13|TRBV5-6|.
CASSLSEVGELFF
TGTGCCAGCAGCTTGTCCGAGGTCGGGGAGCTGTTTTTT
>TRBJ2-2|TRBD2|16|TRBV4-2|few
CASSRGGHENTGELFF
TGTGCCAGCAGTCGGGGGGGGCACGAGAACACCGGGGAGCTGTTTTTT
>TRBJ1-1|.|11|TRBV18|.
CASSLVTEAFF
TGTGCCAGCTCACTGGTCACTGAAGCTTTCTTT
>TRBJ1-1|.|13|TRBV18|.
CASSPGTNTEAFF
TGTGCCAGCTCACCAGGGACGAACACTGAAGCTTTCTTT
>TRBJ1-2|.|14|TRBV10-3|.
CAISEGDRTYGYTF
TGTGCCATCAGTGAGGGTGACAGGACCTATGGCTACACCTTC
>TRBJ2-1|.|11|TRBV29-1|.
CSVDWGNEQFF
TGCAGCGTTGATTGGGGTAATGAGCAGTTCTTC
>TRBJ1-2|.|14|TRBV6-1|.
CASSATGGSYGYTF
TGTGCCAGCAGTGCGACCGGGGGCTCCTATGGCTACACCTTC
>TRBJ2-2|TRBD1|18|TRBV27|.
CASSSPGQVIGNTGELFF
TGTGCCAGCAGTTCTCCGGGACAGGTTATAGGGAACACCGGGGAGCTGTTTTTT
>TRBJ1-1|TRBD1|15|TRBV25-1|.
CASSDDRGGNTEAFF
TGTGCCAGCAGTGACGACAGGGGGGGAAACACTGAAGCTTTCTTT
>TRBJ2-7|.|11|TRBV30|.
CAWSADGEQYF
TGTGCCTGGAGTGCGGACGGGGAGCAGTACTTC
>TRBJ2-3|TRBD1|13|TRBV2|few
CASSDRGQDTQYF
TGTGCCAGTTCAGACAGGGGTCAAGATACGCAGTATTTT
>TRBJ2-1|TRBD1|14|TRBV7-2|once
CASSLVGTANEQFF
TGTGCCAGCAGCTTAGTCGGGACAGCGAATGAGCAGTTCTTC
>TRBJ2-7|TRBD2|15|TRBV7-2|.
CASSLGGGSSYEQYF
TGTGCCAGCAGCTTAGGCGGGGGGAGCTCCTACGAGCAGTACTTC
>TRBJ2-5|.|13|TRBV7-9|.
CASSAGVEETQYF
TGTGCCAGCAGCGCCGGGGTGGAAGAGACCCAGTACTTC
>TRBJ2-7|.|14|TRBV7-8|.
CASSLGDPSYEQYF
TGTGCCAGCAGCTTAGGGGACCCATCCTACGAGCAGTACTTC
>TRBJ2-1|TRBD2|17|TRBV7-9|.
CASSLAWTSGRADEQFF
TGTGCCAGCAGCTTAGCGTGGACTAGCGGGAGGGCCGATGAGCAGTTCTTC
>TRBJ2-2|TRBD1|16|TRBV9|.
CASSADRGANTGELFF
TGTGCCAGCAGCGCTGACAGGGGCGCGAACACCGGGGAGCTGTTTTTT
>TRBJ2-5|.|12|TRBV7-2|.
CASSLVGGTQYF
TGTGCCAGCAGCTTAGTGGGAGGGACCCAGTACTTC
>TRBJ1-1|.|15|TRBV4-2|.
CASSQTGRLNTEAFF
TGTGCCAGCAGCCAGACGGGACGGCTGAACACTGAAGCTTTCTTT
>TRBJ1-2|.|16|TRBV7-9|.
CASSPEGGAANYGYTF
TGTGCCAGCAGCCCCGAGGGGGGGGCGGCTAACTATGGCTACACCTTC
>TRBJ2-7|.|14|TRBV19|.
CASSADQIPLQQYF
TGTGCCAGTAGTGCTGACCAAATACCACTGCAGCAGTACTTC
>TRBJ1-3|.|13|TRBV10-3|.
CAISDGPGHTIYF
TGTGCCATCAGTGATGGCCCCGGCCACACCATATATTTT
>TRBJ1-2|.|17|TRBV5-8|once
CASSLSGFGGINYGYTF
TGTGCCAGCAGCTTGTCCGGTTTCGGCGGGATTAACTATGGCTACACCTTC